These T cell receptor beta chains were read from a single sample in a study of PD-1 blockade in classical Hodgkin lymphoma. Profiled with immunoSEQ multiplex PCR; TCRdb holds only in-frame clones, not every one. Of 90,000 to 100,000 clones listed, approximately 80% were seen once; the top ten hold 15% to 20%. The sample in question was peripheral blood mononuclear cells (PBMCs), obtained before the second cycle of nivolumab. Receptor source: a human donor with classical Hodgkin lymphoma. Both conserved end residues are part of each CDR3. The order of the fields is V gene, J gene, CDR3 protein.

TRBV4-3	TRBJ2-2	CASSQEVAANTGELFF
TRBV4-1	TRBJ1-5	CASSQETGRANQPQHF
TRBV30	TRBJ1-2	CAWSFGGANHGYTF
TRBV5-6	TRBJ2-1	CASSLRELLNNEQFF
TRBV10-3	TRBJ1-4	CAISERAANEKLFF
TRBV2	TRBJ1-1	CASSLLRGNTEAFF
TRBV29-1	TRBJ1-5	CSVGDRLNQPQHF
TRBV2	TRBJ1-5	CASSPGQNYQPQHF
TRBV6-5	TRBJ1-5	CASSYSQDRGQPQHF
TRBV27	TRBJ2-2	CASSPQAGANTGELFF
TRBV10-3	TRBJ1-5	CAISGGQNSNQPQHF
TRBV27	TRBJ1-1	CASSFISRGSTGAEAFF
TRBV25-1	TRBJ1-2	CASRTGGFGYTF
TRBV25-1	TRBJ1-1	CASSRGGGTEAFF
TRBV10-3	TRBJ2-7	CAISPDYEQYF
TRBV6-4	TRBJ2-1	CASKASGSNEQFF
TRBV7-2	TRBJ2-4	CASSLVRGARGGKNIQYF
TRBV5-8	TRBJ1-3	CASSSTRHSGNTIYF
TRBV30	TRBJ1-2	CAWNSANYGYTF
TRBV15	TRBJ1-1	CATSEVPGTEAFF
TRBV6-1	TRBJ2-7	CASAWISYEQYF
TRBV9	TRBJ2-4	CASSVGQGAKNIQYF
TRBV7-9	TRBJ2-7	CASSQAGSEQYF
TRBV4-2	TRBJ2-2	CASSHPGLAGNTGELFF
TRBV11-2	TRBJ1-4	CASTLGQGWEKLFF
TRBV7-2	TRBJ2-3	CASSPGGLNTDTQYF
TRBV2	TRBJ2-5	CASKANRGGETQYF
TRBV7-2	TRBJ1-2	CASSLVGGARNYGYTF